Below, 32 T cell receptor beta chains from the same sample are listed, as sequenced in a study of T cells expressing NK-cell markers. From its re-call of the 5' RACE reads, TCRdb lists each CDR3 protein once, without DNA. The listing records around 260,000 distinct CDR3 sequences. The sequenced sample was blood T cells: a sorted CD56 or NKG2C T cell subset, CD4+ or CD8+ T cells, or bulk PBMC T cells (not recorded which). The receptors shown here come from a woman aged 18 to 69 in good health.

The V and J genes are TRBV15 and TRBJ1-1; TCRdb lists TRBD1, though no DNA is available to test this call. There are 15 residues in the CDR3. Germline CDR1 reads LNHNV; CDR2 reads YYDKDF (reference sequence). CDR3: CATSRERRVGAEAFF. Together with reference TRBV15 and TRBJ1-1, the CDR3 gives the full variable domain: DAMVIQNPRYQVTQFGKPVTLSCSQTLNHNVMYWYQQKSSQAPKLLFHYYDKDFNNEADTPDNFQSRRPNTSFCFLDIRSPGLGDTAMYLCATSRERRVGAEAFFGQGTRLTVV.

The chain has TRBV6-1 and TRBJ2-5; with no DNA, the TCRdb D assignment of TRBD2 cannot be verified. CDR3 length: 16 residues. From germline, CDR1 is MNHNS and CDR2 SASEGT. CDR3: CASSSLAGTIQETQYF.

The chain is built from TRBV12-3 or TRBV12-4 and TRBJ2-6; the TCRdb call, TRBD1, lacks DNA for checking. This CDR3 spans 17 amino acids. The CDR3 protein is CASSLPGTGTGANVLTF.

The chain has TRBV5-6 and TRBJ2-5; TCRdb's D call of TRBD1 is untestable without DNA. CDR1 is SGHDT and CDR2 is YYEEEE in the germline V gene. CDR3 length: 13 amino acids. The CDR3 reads CASLRDRAETQYF.

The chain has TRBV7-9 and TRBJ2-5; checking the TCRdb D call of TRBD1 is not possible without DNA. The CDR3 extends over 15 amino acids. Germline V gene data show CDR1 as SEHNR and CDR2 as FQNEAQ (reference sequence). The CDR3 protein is CASSPMGVPQETQYF.

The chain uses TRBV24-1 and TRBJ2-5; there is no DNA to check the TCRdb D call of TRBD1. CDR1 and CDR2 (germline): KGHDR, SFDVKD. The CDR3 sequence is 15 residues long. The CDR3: CATSDRTGFGETQYF.

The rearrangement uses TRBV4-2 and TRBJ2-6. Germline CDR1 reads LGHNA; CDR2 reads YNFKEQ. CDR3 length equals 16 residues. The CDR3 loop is CASSQVPSSGANVLTF.

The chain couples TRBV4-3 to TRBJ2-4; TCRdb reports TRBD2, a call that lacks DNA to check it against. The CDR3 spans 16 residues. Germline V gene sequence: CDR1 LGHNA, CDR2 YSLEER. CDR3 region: CASSQDSASGGSIQYF.

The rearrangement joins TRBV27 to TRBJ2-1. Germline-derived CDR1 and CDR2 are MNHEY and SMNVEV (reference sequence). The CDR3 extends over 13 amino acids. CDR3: CASSLKVYNEQFF.

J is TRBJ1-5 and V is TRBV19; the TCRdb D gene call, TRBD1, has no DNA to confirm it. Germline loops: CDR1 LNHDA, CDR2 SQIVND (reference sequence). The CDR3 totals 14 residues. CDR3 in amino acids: CASSTDRVGQPQHF. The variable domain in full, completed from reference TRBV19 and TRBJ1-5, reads DGGITQSPKYLFRKEGQNVTLSCEQNLNHDAMYWYRQDPGQGLRLIYYSQIVNDFQKGDIAEGYSVSREKKESFPLTVTSAQKNPTAFYLCASSTDRVGQPQHFGDGTRLSIL.

CDR3 in amino acids: CASSFHGQGNSPLHF. This chain links TRBV28 with TRBJ1-6; TCRdb selects TRBD1, and the lack of DNA leaves this call unchecked. Germline CDR1 and CDR2: MDHEN and SYDVKM. This CDR3 has 15 residues.

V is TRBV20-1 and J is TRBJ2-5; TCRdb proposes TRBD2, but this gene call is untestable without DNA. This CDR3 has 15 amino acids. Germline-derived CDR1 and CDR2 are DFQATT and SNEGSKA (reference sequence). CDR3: CSARSAGGPQETQYF.

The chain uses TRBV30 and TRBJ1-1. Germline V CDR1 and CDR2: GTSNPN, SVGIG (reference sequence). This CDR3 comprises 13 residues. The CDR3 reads CAWSESSHTEAFF.

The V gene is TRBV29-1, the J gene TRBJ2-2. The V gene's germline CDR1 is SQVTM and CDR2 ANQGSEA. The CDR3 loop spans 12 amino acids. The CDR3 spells CSVPIYTGELFF.

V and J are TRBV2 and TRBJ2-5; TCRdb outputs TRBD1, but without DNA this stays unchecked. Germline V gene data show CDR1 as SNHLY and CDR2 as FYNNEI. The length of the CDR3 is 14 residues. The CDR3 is CASSGRGGLETQYF.

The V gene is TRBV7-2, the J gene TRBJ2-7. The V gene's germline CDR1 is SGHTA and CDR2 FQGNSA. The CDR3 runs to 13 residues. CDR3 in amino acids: CASSPGPLYEQYF.

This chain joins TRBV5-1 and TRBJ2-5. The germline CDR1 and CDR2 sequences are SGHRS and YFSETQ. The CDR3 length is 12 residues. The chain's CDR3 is CASRETGETQYF.

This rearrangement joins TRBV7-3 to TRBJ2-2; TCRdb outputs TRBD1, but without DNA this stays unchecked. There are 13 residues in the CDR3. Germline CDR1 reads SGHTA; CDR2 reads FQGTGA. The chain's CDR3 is CASSGQGAGELFF.

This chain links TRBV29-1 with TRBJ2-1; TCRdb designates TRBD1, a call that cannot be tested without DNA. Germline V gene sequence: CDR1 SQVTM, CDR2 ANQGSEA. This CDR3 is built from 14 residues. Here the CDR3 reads CSVLRDRSYNEQFF.

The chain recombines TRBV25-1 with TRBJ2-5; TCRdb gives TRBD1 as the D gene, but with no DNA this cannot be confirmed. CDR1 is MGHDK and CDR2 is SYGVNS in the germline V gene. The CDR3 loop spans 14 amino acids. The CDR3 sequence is CASSESGDRETQYF.

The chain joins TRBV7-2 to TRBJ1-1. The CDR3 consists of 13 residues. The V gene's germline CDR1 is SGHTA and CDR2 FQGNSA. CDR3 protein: CASSLGLWRKAFF.

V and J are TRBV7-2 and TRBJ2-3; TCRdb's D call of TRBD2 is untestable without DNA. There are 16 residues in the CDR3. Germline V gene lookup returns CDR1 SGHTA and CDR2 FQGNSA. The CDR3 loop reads CASSPAGTSGTDTQYF.

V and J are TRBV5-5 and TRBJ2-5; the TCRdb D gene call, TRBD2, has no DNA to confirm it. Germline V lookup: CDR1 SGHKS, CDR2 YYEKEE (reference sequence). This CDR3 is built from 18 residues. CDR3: CASSLGGTSGGFQETQYF.

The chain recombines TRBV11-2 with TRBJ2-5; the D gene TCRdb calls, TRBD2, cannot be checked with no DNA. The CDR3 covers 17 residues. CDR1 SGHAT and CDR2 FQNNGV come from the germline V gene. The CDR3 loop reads CASSLRPGLAVRETQYF.

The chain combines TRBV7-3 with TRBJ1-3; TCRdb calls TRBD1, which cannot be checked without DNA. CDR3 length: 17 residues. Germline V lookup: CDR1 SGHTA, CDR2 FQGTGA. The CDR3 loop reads CASSLLGQGASGNTIYF. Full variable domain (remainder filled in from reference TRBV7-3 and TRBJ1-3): GAGVSQTPSNKVTEKGKYVELRCDPISGHTALYWYRQSLGQGPEFLIYFQGTGAADDSGLPNDRFFAVRPEGSVSTLKIQRTERGDSAVYLCASSLLGQGASGNTIYFGEGSWLTVV.

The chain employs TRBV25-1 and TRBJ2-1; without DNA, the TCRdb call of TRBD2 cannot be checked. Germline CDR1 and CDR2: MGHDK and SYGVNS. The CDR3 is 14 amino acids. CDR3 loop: CASSDRLIYNEQFF.

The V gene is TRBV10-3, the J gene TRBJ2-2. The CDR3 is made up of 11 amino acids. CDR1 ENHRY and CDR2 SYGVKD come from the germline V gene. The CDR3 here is CATEGIGELFF.

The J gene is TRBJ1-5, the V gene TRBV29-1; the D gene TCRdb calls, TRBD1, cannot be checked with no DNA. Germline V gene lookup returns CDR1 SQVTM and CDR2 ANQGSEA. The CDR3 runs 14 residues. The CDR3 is CSVADRGRHQPQHF.

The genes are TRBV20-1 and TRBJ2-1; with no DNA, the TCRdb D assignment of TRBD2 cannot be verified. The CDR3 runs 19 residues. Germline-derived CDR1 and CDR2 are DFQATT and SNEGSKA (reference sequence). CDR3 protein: CSARVQDPGSGRPYNEQFF.

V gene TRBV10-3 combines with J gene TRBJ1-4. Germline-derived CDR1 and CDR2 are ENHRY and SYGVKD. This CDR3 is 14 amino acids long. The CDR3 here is CAISESTANEKLFF.

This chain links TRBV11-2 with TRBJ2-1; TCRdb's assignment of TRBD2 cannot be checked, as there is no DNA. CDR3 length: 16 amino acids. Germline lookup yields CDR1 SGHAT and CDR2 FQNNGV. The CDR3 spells CASSPRLSGRDNEQFF.

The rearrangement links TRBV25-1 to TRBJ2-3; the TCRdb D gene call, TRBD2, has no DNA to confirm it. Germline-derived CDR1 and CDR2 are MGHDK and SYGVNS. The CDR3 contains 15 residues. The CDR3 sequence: CASSEWRARTDTQYF.